Below are 13 T cell receptor beta chains sequenced from a single sample in a study of radiation and T cells in renal cell carcinoma. Time point specified: blood 4 weeks post-SBRT, at nephrectomy. Treatment in this sample: 15 Gy SBRT to primary tumor, nephrectomy 4 weeks later. Only in-frame clones appear in the TCRdb table, and some are missing; sequencing was by immunoSEQ multiplex PCR. The sample records over 60,000 clones, around 78% being singletons. The starting material was blood, obtained from a patient whose treatment included radiotherapy and nephrectomy. These receptors were taken from a woman aged 60-75 years with renal cell carcinoma.

This rearrangement joins TRBV15 to TRBJ1-5; D not certain. From germline, CDR1 is LNHNV and CDR2 YYDKDF (reference sequence). The CDR3 is 16 residues long. The V end was cut by 0 bases, the J end by 6 bases, with 15 bases between. The CDR3 nucleotides are TGTGCCACCAGCAGAGAGGCTATGGGAGGAGGTCAGCCCCAGCATTTT. It translates to CATSREAMGGGQPQHF.

This sequence joins TRBV28 and TRBJ2-5; 9 bases agree with TRBD2. The CDR3 runs to 15 residues. V was clipped by 5 bases and J by 5 bases; unmatched bases: 9. Germline V gene sequence: CDR1 MDHEN, CDR2 SYDVKM. The CDR3 sequence: CASSQLAGVVETQYF. In DNA, the CDR3 is TGTGCCAGCAGTCAACTAGCGGGCGTCGTCGAGACCCAGTACTTC.

Here the CDR3 DNA reads TGTGCCAGCAGCCGAAGCGGGAGGGCCACAGATACGCAGTATTTT. Its protein product is CASSRSGRATDTQYF. The chain recombines TRBV6-5 with TRBJ2-3, with 10 nucleotides matching TRBD2. CDR1 is MNHEY, CDR2 SVGAGI, per germline. The CDR3 length is 15 residues. The ends lost 6 bases at V and 2 bases at J; junction bases unmatched: 5.

The chain couples TRBV4-2 to TRBJ2-3; 9 bases match TRBD1. The V segment lost 2 bases and the J segment 1 base; nucleotides outside the gene matches: 7. The CDR3 runs to 17 residues. Germline CDR1 and CDR2: LGHNA and YNFKEQ. For the CDR3, the DNA is TGTGCCAGCAGCCAACCCGGGACAGGGTCCCGCACAGATACGCAGTATTTT. Translated: CASSQPGTGSRTDTQYF.

The chain has TRBV2 and TRBJ1-6, with D perhaps matching TRBD1 (6 bases). This CDR3 is 14 amino acids long. The germline gives CDR1 SNHLY, CDR2 FYNNEI. V dropped 7 bases and J dropped 9 bases, with 16 bases sitting between them. This CDR3 is CASIRAGVGSPLHF. In nucleotides, the CDR3 is TGTGCCAGCATTCGGGCAGGGGTGGGTTCACCCCTCCACTTT.

The V and J genes are TRBV28 and TRBJ1-2; D not certain. V lost 5 bases and J lost 7, with 20 bases in between. This CDR3 region has 15 residues. CDR1 is MDHEN and CDR2 is SYDVKM in the germline V gene. CDR3 region: CASSTPSVGYAGYTF. CDR3 in DNA: TGTGCCAGCAGTACTCCGTCGGTAGGCTATGCTGGCTACACCTTC.

The chain couples TRBV30 to TRBJ1-5; a weak D match, TRBD1 (6 bases). The CDR3 is made up of 18 amino acids. Germline-derived CDR1 and CDR2 are GTSNPN and SVGIG (reference sequence). The V end lost 0 bases, the J end lost 4 bases, and 22 bases lay between the germline ends. The CDR3 loop reads CAWSVHGFQGNRNQPQHF. As DNA, the CDR3 is TGTGCCTGGAGTGTACATGGATTTCAGGGGAATAGGAATCAGCCCCAGCATTTT.

The rearrangement uses TRBV9 and TRBJ1-2; D is perhaps TRBD1 (5 bases). The CDR3 has 14 residues. The V gene lost 2 bases and the J gene lost 12 bases, with 20 bases spanning the gap. Per the germline V gene, CDR1 is SGDLS and CDR2 is YYNGEE. The CDR3 here is CASSVSRDGPRNTF. In nucleotides, the CDR3 is TGTGCCAGCAGCGTTAGTCGGGACGGTCCTAGAAACACCTTC.

V is TRBV19 and J is TRBJ1-3, with 7 bases lining up with TRBD1. The CDR3 spans 16 residues. Germline lookup yields CDR1 LNHDA and CDR2 SQIVND (reference sequence). The V and J ends lost 5 bases and 2 bases, in that order; junction bases with no gene match: 9. The CDR3 DNA reads as TGTGCCAGTAGTCGGTTGAAGGGGGCGACTGGAAACACCATATATTTT. This sequence encodes CASSRLKGATGNTIYF.

This sequence joins TRBV5-5 and TRBJ1-2; unclear D gene. CDR3 length: 13 residues. The ends were cut back, 3 bases at V and 6 bases at J, with 12 bases in the middle. CDR1 and CDR2 from the germline V gene are SGHKS and YYEKEE (reference sequence). CDR3 amino acids: CASSSTNGHGYTF. The CDR3 region has the DNA TGTGCCAGCAGCTCCACTAACGGCCATGGCTACACCTTC.

V is TRBV7-9 and J is TRBJ2-7; 7 nucleotides match TRBD1. Germline CDR1 is SEHNR and CDR2 is FQNEAQ (reference sequence). J gave up 6 bases and V 0 bases, and 8 bases lay outside the gene matches. The CDR3 runs 15 residues. This CDR3 reads CASSLAGQLYREQYF. DNA of the CDR3: TGTGCCAGCAGCTTAGCGGGACAGTTGTACCGCGAGCAGTACTTC.

This chain connects TRBV28 to TRBJ1-1, with TRBD1 as a possible D gene (5 bases). V was pared by 5 bases and J by 1 base, with 11 bases between. Germline V gene data show CDR1 as MDHEN and CDR2 as SYDVKM. The CDR3 contains 14 residues. Here the CDR3 DNA reads TGTGCCAGCAGTATGCCGCAGGGGAACACTGAAGCTTTCTTT. Protein: CASSMPQGNTEAFF.

The rearrangement uses TRBV6-5 and TRBJ2-3; D gene ambiguous. The CDR3 is made up of 12 amino acids. Trimming cost V 5 bases and J 5 bases, with 8 bases left between them. Germline V gene data show CDR1 as MNHEY and CDR2 as SVGAGI. This CDR3 is CASSPGKDTQYF. In nucleotides, the CDR3 is TGTGCCAGCAGTCCTGGAAAAGATACGCAGTATTTT.